Listed below are T cell receptor beta chains from one sample, sequenced in a study of CD8 T cells in ankylosing spondylitis. From the 5' RACE reads, TCRdb called clonotypes with MiXCR, one entry per CDR3 protein. Seen here are about 540,000 distinct CDR3 sequences, 10% to 15% observed once, and the top ten hold approximately 6.3%. The sample was blood, either unsorted or a sorted T cell fraction (not recorded which). Receptors originate from a male donor with ankylosing spondylitis. Both conserved end residues are trimmed from each CDR3.

CDR3 protein	V gene	J gene
ASSPRQGARTDTQY	TRBV18	TRBJ2-3
ASSFRENTEAF	TRBV12-3/TRBV12-4	TRBJ1-1
SARTTGFGANVLT	TRBV20-1	TRBJ2-6
ASSFDTNTEAF	TRBV5-1	TRBJ1-1
ASSPRTGPNTEAF	TRBV5-1	TRBJ1-1
SVEGQITGNEQF	TRBV29-1	TRBJ2-1
ASSLGRTNSYEQY	TRBV12-3/TRBV12-4	TRBJ2-7
ASSHYHGQSGETQY	TRBV25-1	TRBJ2-5
SAPTGRTDTQY	TRBV20-1	TRBJ2-3
ASSQSGEKSYEQY	TRBV7-2	TRBJ2-7
ASKNGSSDLLMSYNEQF	TRBV10-2	TRBJ2-1
ASSAWRLASEWY	TRBV13	TRBJ2-7
ASSRGQGAHAEQF	TRBV7-9	TRBJ2-1
ASSGIDRATEAF	TRBV7-9	TRBJ1-1
ASSGYGSETQY	TRBV7-2	TRBJ2-5
ASSLGATEQY	TRBV5-1	TRBJ2-7
ASDGTGLTDTQY	TRBV7-9	TRBJ2-3
ASSLIGGGSGTEAF	TRBV18	TRBJ1-1
ASSDLGSDSTETQY	TRBV5-5	TRBJ2-5
SQTGERDIQY	TRBV20-1	TRBJ2-4
ASSHGQAQY	TRBV14	TRBJ2-7
ASRGGKSEQY	TRBV7-9	TRBJ2-7
ASGVGFSSYNEQF	TRBV27	TRBJ2-1
ASIRGVQETQY	TRBV6-1	TRBJ2-5
ASTFTSGREETQY	TRBV3-1	TRBJ2-5
ASSFIGQSYEQY	TRBV3-1	TRBJ2-7
ASTTGADEQF	TRBV10-3	TRBJ2-1
ASSQGTGGNEQF	TRBV4-1	TRBJ2-1